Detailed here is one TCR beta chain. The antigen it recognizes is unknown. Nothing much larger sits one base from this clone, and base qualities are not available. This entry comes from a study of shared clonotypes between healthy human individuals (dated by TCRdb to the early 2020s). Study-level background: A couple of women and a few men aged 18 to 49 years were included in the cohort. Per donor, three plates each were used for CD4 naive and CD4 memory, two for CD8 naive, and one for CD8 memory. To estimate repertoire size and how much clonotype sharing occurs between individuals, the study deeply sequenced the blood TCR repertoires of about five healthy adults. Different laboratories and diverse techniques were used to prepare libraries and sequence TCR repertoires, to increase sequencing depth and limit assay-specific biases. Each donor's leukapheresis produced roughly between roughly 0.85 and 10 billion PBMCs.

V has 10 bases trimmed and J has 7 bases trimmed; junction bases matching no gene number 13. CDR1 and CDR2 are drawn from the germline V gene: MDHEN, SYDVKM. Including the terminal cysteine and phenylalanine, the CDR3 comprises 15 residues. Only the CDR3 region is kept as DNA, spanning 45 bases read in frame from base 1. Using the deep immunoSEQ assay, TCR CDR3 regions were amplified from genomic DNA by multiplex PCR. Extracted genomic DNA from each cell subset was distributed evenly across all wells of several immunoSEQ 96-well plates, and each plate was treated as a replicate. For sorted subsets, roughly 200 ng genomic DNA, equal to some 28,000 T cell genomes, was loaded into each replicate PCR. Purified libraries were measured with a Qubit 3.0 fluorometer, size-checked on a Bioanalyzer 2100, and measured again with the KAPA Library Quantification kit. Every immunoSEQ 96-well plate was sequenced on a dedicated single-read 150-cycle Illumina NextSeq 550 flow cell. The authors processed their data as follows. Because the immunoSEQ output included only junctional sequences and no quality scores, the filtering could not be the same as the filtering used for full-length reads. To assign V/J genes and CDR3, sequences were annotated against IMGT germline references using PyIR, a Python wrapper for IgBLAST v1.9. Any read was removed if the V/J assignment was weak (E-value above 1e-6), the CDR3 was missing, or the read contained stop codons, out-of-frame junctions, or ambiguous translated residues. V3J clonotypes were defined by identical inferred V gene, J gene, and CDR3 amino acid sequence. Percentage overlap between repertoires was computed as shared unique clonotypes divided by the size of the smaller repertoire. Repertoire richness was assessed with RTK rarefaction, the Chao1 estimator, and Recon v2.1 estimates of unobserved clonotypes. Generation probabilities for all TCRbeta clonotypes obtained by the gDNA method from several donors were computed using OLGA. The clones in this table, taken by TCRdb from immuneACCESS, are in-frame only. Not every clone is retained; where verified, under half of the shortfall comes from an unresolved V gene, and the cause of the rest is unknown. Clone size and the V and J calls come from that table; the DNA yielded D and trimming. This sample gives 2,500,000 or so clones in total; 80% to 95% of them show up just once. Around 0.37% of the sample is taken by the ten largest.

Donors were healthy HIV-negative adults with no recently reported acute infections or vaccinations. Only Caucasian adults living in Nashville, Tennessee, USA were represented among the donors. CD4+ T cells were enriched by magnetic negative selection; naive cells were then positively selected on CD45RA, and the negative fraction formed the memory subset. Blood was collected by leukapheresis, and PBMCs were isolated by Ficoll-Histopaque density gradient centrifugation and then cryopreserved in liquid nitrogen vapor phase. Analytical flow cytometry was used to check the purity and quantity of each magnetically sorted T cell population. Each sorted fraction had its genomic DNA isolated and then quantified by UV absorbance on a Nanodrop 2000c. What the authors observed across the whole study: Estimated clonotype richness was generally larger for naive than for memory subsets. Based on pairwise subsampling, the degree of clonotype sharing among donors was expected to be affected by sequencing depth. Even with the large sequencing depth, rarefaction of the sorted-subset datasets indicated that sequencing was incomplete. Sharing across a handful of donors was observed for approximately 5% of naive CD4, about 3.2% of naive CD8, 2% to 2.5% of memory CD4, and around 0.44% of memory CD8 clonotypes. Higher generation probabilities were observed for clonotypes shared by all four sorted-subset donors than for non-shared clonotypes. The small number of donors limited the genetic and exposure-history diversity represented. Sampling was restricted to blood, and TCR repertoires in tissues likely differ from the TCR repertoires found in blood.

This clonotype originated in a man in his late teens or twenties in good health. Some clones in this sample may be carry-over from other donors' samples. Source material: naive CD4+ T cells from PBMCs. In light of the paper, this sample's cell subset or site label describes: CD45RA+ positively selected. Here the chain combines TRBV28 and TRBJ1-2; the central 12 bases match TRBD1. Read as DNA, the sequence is TGTGCCACCGAAATCCCGGGACAGGGGGCGTCTGGCTACACCTTC. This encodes CATEIPGQGASGYTF.